These 27 T cell receptor beta chains share one sample of origin, sequenced in a study of siplizumab effects on memory and regulatory T cells. Libraries were prepared by immunoSEQ multiplex PCR; TCRdb keeps only in-frame clonotypes and omits some of them. The table shows 70,000 or so clones, with 88% occurring only once. The sequencing input was Tregs sorted from blood. The receptors shown here come from a human donor in good health.

This rearrangement joins TRBV2 to TRBJ1-2; D is possibly TRBD1 (5 bases). In germline, CDR1 is SNHLY, CDR2 FYNNEI. V was shortened by 6 bases and J by 8 bases, with 25 bases between the two germline ends. CDR3 size: 16 residues. The CDR3 region is CASRLSSDTPGYGYTF. DNA for the CDR3: TGTGCCAGCAGACTCTCCTCGGACACCCCAGGGTACGGCTACACCTTC. The full variable domain, with the rest looked up from reference TRBV2 and TRBJ1-2, is EPEVTQTPSHQVTQMGQEVILRCVPISNHLYFYWYRQILGQKVEFLVSFYNNEISEKSEIFDDQFSVERPDGSNFTLKIRSTKLEDSAMYFCASRLSSDTPGYGYTFGSGTRLTVV.

The chain links TRBV29-1 to TRBJ2-1; D is uncertain. From germline, CDR1 is SQVTM and CDR2 ANQGSEA. The germline V and J ends were trimmed by 4 bases and 4 bases, with 8 bases remaining between them. The CDR3 consists of 12 residues. CDR3 loop: CSVGVGYNEQFF. CDR3 DNA: TGCAGCGTTGGTGTTGGATACAATGAGCAGTTCTTC.

CDR3 loop: CASSPGLADPPEQYF. The CDR3 DNA sequence: TGCGCCAGCAGCCCCGGACTAGCGGACCCGCCCGAGCAGTACTTC. This sequence joins TRBV4-1 and TRBJ2-7; 10 bases fit TRBD2. V trimming: 4 bases; J trimming: 6 bases; junction bases outside the gene matches: 9. CDR1 and CDR2 from the germline V gene are MGHRA and YSYEKL. The CDR3 runs to 15 residues.

The V and J genes are TRBV18 and TRBJ1-2; D is ambiguous. This CDR3 comprises 16 residues. From germline, CDR1 is KGHSH and CDR2 LQKENI. V was clipped by 2 bases and J by 0 bases, with 13 bases between them. The CDR3 coding sequence is TGTGCCAGCTCACCAACGACGGACGCTACTAACTATGGCTACACCTTC. Translated, it gives CASSPTTDATNYGYTF. The full variable domain, rest sourced from reference TRBV18 and TRBJ1-2, is NAGVMQNPRHLVRRRGQEARLRCSPMKGHSHVYWYRQLPEEGLKFMVYLQKENIIDESGMPKERFSAEFPKEGPSILRIQQVVRGDSAAYFCASSPTTDATNYGYTFGSGTRLTVV.

The chain has TRBV21-1 and TRBJ1-1; whether TRBD1, the table's D call, matches the DNA was not checked. TRBV21-1 is a pseudogene locus. The CDR3 is made up of 15 amino acids. The CDR3 sequence: CASSKLGHMNTEAFF. CDR3 bases: TGTGCCAGCAGTAAATTGGGACACATGAACACTGAAGCTTTCTTT.

V is TRBV29-1 and J is TRBJ2-1; D unresolved. This CDR3 has 11 amino acids. Trimming shortened V by 6 bases and J by 5 bases, and 8 bases separated the two germline ends. Per germline, CDR1 SQVTM and CDR2 ANQGSEA. The CDR3: CSVEPHNEQFF. CDR3 sequence (DNA): TGCAGCGTAGAGCCCCACAATGAGCAGTTCTTC.

The genes are TRBV5-6 and TRBJ1-1; 8 bases are a match to TRBD1. Germline V gives CDR1 SGHDT, CDR2 YYEEEE. V lost 4 bases and J lost 0; bases outside the gene matches: 8. The CDR3 contains 16 residues. CDR3 nucleotide sequence: TGTGCCAGCAGCCCGTGGACAGGGATGATGAACACTGAAGCTTTCTTT. It translates to CASSPWTGMMNTEAFF.

The rearrangement links TRBV7-8 to TRBJ1-3; D is ambiguous. V dropped 3 bases and J dropped 4 bases, with 7 bases sitting between them. Germline V gene data show CDR1 as SGHVS and CDR2 as FQNEAQ. The CDR3 spans 13 residues. CDR3 amino acids: CASSLIQGNTIYF. The DNA of the CDR3 is TGTGCCAGCAGCTTGATACAGGGAAACACCATATATTTT.

The chain has TRBV5-4 and TRBJ2-7; 7 bases are shared with TRBD1. CDR1 SGHNT and CDR2 YYREEE come from the germline V gene (reference sequence). This CDR3 is 15 amino acids long. V shed 0 bases and J 3 bases; nucleotides not matched to a gene: 6. CDR3 nucleotide sequence: TGTGCCAGCAGCTTGGTAAGGGGGCAGGTCTACGAGCAGTACTTC. It yields the protein CASSLVRGQVYEQYF.

The rearrangement links TRBV19 to TRBJ2-7; TRBD1 aligns across 12 bases. The CDR3 totals 17 residues. Germline values: CDR1 LNHDA, CDR2 SQIVND (reference sequence). Trimming took 7 bases from V and 4 from J; bases not matched to a gene: 14. The CDR3 DNA reads TGTGCCAGTACTGCAAGTTGGGGACAGGGGGCTGAGTACGAGCAGTACTTC. Translated: CASTASWGQGAEYEQYF.

This chain joins TRBV4-1 and TRBJ2-2; maybe TRBD2 (5 bases). Per the germline V gene, CDR1 is MGHRA and CDR2 is YSYEKL. The CDR3 contains 16 residues. Between the trimmed V and J ends, which lost 0 bases and 6 bases, there was a span of 14 bases. The CDR3 region has the DNA TGCGCCAGCAGCCAAGAAAGGTCCGGGATCCCCGGGGAGCTGTTTTTT. Translation: CASSQERSGIPGELFF.

This chain connects TRBV29-1 to TRBJ2-5; D is undetermined. CDR1 and CDR2 from the germline V gene are SQVTM and ANQGSEA. This CDR3 is 11 amino acids long. The CDR3, as DNA: TGCACCTTCGCCCTCGGGGAGACCCAGTACTTC. Translating it yields CTFALGETQYF.

The J gene is TRBJ2-1, the V gene TRBV5-4, with TRBD1 matching over 7 bases. The CDR3 consists of 13 residues. Germline assignment: CDR1 SGHNT and CDR2 YYREEE (reference sequence). J gave up 7 bases and V 0 bases, and 1 base lay outside the gene matches. CDR3 sequence (DNA): TGTGCCAGCAGCTTGGACAGGGGTAATGAGCAGTTCTTC. Translation gives CASSLDRGNEQFF.

The gene calls are TRBV7-8 and TRBJ2-1; 12 positions match TRBD2. The J segment lost 4 bases and the V segment lost 7 bases, leaving 5 bases of the junction unmatched. This CDR3 comprises 15 residues. Germline V gene sequence: CDR1 SGHVS, CDR2 FQNEAQ. CDR3 protein: CASNSLAGGYNEQFF. DNA of the CDR3: TGTGCCAGCAACTCACTAGCGGGGGGTTACAATGAGCAGTTCTTC. The whole variable domain, remainder taken from reference TRBV7-8 and TRBJ2-1, is GAGVSQSPRYKVAKRGQDVALRCDPISGHVSLFWYQQALGQGPEFLTYFQNEAQLDKSGLPSDRFFAERPEGSVSTLKIQRTQQEDSAVYLCASNSLAGGYNEQFFGPGTRLTVL.

This chain joins TRBV29-1 and TRBJ1-5, with D possibly TRBD1 on 5 matching bases. CDR1 and CDR2 (germline): SQVTM, ANQGSEA. V dropped 5 bases and J dropped 2 bases, with 10 bases sitting between them. The CDR3 is made up of 13 amino acids. The CDR3 region has the DNA TGCAGCGTTTCCGGGACTGGCAATCAGCCCCAGCATTTT. Residues: CSVSGTGNQPQHF. The whole variable domain, remainder taken from reference TRBV29-1 and TRBJ1-5, is SAVISQKPSRDICQRGTSLTIQCQVDSQVTMMFWYRQQPGQSLTLIATANQGSEATYESGFVIDKFPISRPNLTFSTLTVSNMSPEDSSIYLCSVSGTGNQPQHFGDGTRLSIL.

In its sample, this clone was seen a few times. The chain carries TRBV27 and TRBJ2-1; 8 bases line up with TRBD2. Germline V gene data show CDR1 as MNHEY and CDR2 as SMNVEV (reference sequence). After removal of 4 bases from V and 0 bases from J, the junction contained 8 bases not matched to a gene. This CDR3 has 17 amino acids. The chain's CDR3 is CASSSRGGTSSYNEQFF. The DNA of the CDR3 is TGTGCCAGCAGTTCAAGGGGGGGGACTAGCTCCTACAATGAGCAGTTCTTC.

This sequence joins TRBV4-1 and TRBJ2-2; D might be TRBD2 (5 bases). This CDR3 contains 14 residues. V was pared by 3 bases and J by 1 base, with 6 bases between. Germline lookup yields CDR1 MGHRA and CDR2 YSYEKL. CDR3 sequence: CASSHSGNTGELFF. The DNA of the CDR3 is TGCGCCAGCAGCCACAGCGGGAACACCGGGGAGCTGTTTTTT.

V usage is TRBV28 and J usage is TRBJ2-7; 8 bases match TRBD2. CDR1 and CDR2 (germline): MDHEN, SYDVKM. The CDR3 is 12 residues long. The J segment lost 4 bases and the V segment lost 7 bases, leaving 3 bases of the junction unmatched. The CDR3 DNA is TGTGCCAGCACCGGACTAGCTTACGAGCAGTACTTC. It encodes CASTGLAYEQYF.

The chain employs TRBV6-1 and TRBJ2-3; D possibly corresponds to TRBD1 (5 bases). CDR1 and CDR2 (germline): MNHNS, SASEGT. V was trimmed by 7 bases and J by 2 bases, leaving 16 bases between them. CDR3 length: 15 amino acids. CDR3 loop: CASNPRQRFTDTQYF. In nucleotides, the CDR3 is TGTGCCAGCAATCCGAGACAGAGGTTCACAGATACGCAGTATTTT.

The chain joins TRBV7-9 to TRBJ1-1; TRBD1 is a possible D gene (5 bases). The CDR3 sequence is 15 residues long. Trimming took 5 bases from V and 7 from J, leaving 20 bases between them. The germline V gene encodes CDR1 SEHNR and CDR2 FQNEAQ (reference sequence). CDR3 nucleotide sequence: TGTGCCAGCAGCCGACTGGACACTAGGATTAGTGAAGCTTTCTTT. This encodes CASSRLDTRISEAFF. Full variable domain (rest looked up from reference TRBV7-9 and TRBJ1-1): DTGVSQNPRHKITKRGQNVTFRCDPISEHNRLYWYRQTLGQGPEFLTYFQNEAQLEKSRLLSDRFSAERPKGSFSTLEIQRTEQGDSAMYLCASSRLDTRISEAFFGQGTRLTVV.

V usage is TRBV5-1 and J usage is TRBJ2-1; D may be TRBD1 or TRBD2 (5 bases each). This CDR3 has 14 amino acids. Germline values: CDR1 SGHRS, CDR2 YFSETQ. With 0 bases removed from V and 7 bases from J, the gap between germline ends came to 11 bases. This CDR3 reads CASSLVGRENEQFF. CDR3 DNA sequence: TGCGCCAGCAGCTTGGTTGGCAGGGAGAATGAGCAGTTCTTC.

J is TRBJ2-4 and V is TRBV27; no reliable D call. Trimming left V 6 bases short and J 8 bases short, with 14 bases between. This CDR3 spans 13 amino acids. Germline CDR1 MNHEY, CDR2 SMNVEV (reference sequence). Here the CDR3 reads CASSRRPRDIQYF. As DNA, the CDR3 is TGTGCCAGCAGCCGTAGGCCCCGGGACATTCAGTACTTC.

There are a few counts of this clone. The DNA of the CDR3 is TGTGCCAGCAGCTTGATGGCGATGACAGATACGCAGTATTTT. It encodes CASSLMAMTDTQYF. The chain joins TRBV5-6 to TRBJ2-3; D is uncertain. V lost 1 base to trimming and J lost 3 bases, with 9 bases between them. Looked up from germline, CDR1 is SGHDT and CDR2 is YYEEEE. The CDR3 extends over 14 amino acids.

Turning to this clone: One end of the junction varies from germline; a read error may be responsible. Other DNA sequences of this sample code for an identical CDR3. The J gene is TRBJ2-5, the V gene TRBV5-4; 7 nucleotides agree with TRBD2. CDR3 length equals 16 residues. Germline V gives CDR1 SGHNT, CDR2 YYREEE (reference sequence). CDR3 sequence reads: CASSPFSGQVKETQYF. CDR3 coding DNA: TGTGCTAGCAGCCCGTTTAGCGGGCAGGTCAAAGAGACCCAGTACTTC.

V gene TRBV7-2 combines with J gene TRBJ1-5, with TRBD1 identical over 7 bases. There are 14 residues in the CDR3. CDR1 and CDR2 (germline): SGHTA, FQGNSA. V lost 5 bases and J lost 2; bases outside the gene matches: 3. The CDR3 nucleotides read TGTGCCAGCAGCCCCACAGGGGGCAATCAGCCCCAGCATTTT. The encoded protein is CASSPTGGNQPQHF.

This chain connects TRBV11-1 to TRBJ2-1, with 14 bases aligning to TRBD2. The V gene's germline CDR1 is SGHAT and CDR2 FQDESV (reference sequence). The V segment lost 5 bases and the J segment 7 bases; nucleotides outside the gene matches: 10. CDR3 length: 17 amino acids. This CDR3 is CASSRPGLAGVGNEQFF. DNA of the CDR3: TGTGCCAGCAGCAGACCGGGACTAGCGGGAGTTGGTAATGAGCAGTTCTTC.

The V gene is TRBV6-6, the J gene TRBJ1-5, with D unclear. CDR3 length: 11 residues. Per germline, CDR1 MNHNY and CDR2 SVGAGI (reference sequence). The V and J ends lost 4 bases and 12 bases respectively, with 10 bases between them. The CDR3 here is CASSSDKLQHF. CDR3 bases: TGTGCCAGCAGTTCTGATAAGCTCCAGCATTTT.